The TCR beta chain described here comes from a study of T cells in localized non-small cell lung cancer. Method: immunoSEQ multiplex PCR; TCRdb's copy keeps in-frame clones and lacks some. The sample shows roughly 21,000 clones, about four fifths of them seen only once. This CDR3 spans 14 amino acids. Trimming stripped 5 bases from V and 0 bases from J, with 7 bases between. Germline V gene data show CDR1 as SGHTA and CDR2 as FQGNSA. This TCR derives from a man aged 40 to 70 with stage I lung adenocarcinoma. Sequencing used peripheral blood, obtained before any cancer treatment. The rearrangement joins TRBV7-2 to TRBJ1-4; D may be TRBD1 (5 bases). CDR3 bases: TGTGCCAGCAGCCGGGGCGCAACTAATGAAAAACTGTTTTTT. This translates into CASSRGATNEKLFF.